This T cell receptor (beta chain) was identified during a study of T-cell reconstitution after alpha-beta-depleted transplantation in children. Study-wide results and caveats: Surviving recipient T cells and thymic progenitors underlay high day-60 TCRbeta diversity in some patients. Several hundred expanded graft clones reportedly were the source of alpha-beta T cells about two months after transplant.

There are a few counts of this clonotype. Its antigen is unknown. The TCRbeta library was prepared with unique molecular identifiers. Using its own MiXCR run on the PCR reads, TCRdb lists one record per CDR3 protein. The sample yields around 700,000 distinct CDR3 sequences, around 13% seen once. CDR3 length: 14 amino acids. J was trimmed by 5 bases and V by 0 bases; bases with no gene match: 3. From germline, CDR1 is SGHNT and CDR2 YYREEE (reference sequence). V and J are TRBV5-4 and TRBJ2-5, with 8 positions matching TRBD1. This clonotype was sampled from a girl aged 2-15 years with congenital amegakaryocytic thrombocytopenia, due to receive a stem cell transplant. Source: PBMCs, taken before TCRalphabeta/CD19-depleted stem cell transplant. DNA for the CDR3: TGTGCCAGCAGCTTGGGGGGGACAGGTGAGACCCAGTACTTC. It yields the protein CASSLGGTGETQYF. Complete variable domain (other parts from reference TRBV5-4 and TRBJ2-5): ETGVTQSPTHLIKTRGQQVTLRCSSQSGHNTVSWYQQALGQGPQFIFQYYREEENGRGNFPPRFSGLQFPNYSSELNVNALELDDSALYLCASSLGGTGETQYFGPGTRLLVL.